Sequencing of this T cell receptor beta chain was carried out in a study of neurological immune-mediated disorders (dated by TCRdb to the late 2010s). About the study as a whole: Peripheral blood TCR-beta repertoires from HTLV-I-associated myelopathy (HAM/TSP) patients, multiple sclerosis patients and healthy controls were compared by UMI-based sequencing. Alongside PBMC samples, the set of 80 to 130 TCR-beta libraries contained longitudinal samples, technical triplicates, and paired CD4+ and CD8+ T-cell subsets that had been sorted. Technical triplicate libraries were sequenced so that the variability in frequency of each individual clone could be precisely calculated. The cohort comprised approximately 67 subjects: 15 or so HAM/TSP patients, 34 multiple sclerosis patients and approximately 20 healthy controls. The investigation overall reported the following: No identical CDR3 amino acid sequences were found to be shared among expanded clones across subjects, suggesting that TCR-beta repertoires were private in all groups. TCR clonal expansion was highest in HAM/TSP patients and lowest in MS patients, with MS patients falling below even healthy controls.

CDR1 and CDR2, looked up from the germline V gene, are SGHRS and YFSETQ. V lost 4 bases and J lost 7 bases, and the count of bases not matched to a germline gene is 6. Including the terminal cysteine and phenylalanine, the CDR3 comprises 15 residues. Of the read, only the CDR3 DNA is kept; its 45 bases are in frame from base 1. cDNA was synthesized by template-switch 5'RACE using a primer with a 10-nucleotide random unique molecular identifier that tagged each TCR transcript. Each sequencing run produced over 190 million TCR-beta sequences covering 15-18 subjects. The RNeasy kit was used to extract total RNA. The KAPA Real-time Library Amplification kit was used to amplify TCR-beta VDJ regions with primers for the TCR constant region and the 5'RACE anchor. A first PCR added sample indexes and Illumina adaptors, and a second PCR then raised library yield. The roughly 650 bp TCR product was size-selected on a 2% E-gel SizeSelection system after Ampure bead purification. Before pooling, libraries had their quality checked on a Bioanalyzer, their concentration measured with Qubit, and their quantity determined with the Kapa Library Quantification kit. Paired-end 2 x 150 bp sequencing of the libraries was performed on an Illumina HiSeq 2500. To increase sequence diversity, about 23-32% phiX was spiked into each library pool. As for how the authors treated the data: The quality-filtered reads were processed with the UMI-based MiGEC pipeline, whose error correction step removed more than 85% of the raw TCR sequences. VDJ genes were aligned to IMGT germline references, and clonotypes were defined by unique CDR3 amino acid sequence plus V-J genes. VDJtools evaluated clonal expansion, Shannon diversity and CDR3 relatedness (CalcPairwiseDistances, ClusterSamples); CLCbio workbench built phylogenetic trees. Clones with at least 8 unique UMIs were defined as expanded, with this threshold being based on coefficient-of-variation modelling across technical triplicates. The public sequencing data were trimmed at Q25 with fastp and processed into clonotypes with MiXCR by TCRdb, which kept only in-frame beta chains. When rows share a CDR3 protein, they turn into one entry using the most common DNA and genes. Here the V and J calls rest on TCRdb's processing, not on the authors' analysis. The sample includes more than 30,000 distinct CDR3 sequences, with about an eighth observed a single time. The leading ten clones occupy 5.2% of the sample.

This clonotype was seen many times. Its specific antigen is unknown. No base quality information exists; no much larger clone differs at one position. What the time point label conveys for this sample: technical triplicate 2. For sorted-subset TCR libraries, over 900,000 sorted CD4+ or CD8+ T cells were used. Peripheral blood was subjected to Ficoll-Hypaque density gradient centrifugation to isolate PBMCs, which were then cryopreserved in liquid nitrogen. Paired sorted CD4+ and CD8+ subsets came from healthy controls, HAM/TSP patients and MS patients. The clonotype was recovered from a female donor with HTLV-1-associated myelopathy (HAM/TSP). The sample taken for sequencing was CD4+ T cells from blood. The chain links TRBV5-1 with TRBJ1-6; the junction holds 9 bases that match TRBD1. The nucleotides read TGCGCCAGCAGCAGGGGACAGGGCGTAAATTCACCCCTCCACTTT. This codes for CASSRGQGVNSPLHF.